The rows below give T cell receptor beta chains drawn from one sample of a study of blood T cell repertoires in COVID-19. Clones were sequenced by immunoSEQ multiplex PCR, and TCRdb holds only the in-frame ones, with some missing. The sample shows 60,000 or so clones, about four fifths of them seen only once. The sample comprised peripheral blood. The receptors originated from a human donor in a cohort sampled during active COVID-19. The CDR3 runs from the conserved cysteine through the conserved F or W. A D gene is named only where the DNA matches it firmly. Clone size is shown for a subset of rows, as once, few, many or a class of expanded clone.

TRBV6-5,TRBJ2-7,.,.,TGTGCCAGCAGTTACTCGACTAGTTCGGCCTACGAGCAGTACTTC,CASSYSTSSAYEQYF
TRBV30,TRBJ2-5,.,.,TGTGCCTGGAGGAGGGGGTTTAAAGAGACCCAGTACTTC,CAWRRGFKETQYF
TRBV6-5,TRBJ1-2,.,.,TGTGCCAGCCACAGGGCAGCTAACTATGGCTACACCTTC,CASHRAANYGYTF
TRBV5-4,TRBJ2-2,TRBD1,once,TGTGCCAGCAGCTTGGCCGGGACAGCGAACACCGGGGAGCTGTTTTTT,CASSLAGTANTGELFF
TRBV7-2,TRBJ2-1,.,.,TGTGCCAGCAGCCCAAGCCGGTCAGCGGATGAGCAGTTCTTC,CASSPSRSADEQFF
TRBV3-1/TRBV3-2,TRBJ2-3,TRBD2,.,TGTGCCAGCAGCCAAGAGATTCGACTAGCGGGAGGAAGGGCAGATACGCAGTATTTT,CASSQEIRLAGGRADTQYF
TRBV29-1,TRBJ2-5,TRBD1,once,TGCAGCGTTGAAGGAGTGCAGGGGGCTCCATCAGGGACCCAGTACTTC,CSVEGVQGAPSGTQYF
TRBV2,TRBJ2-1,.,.,TGTGCCAGCAAACTCTACGGCGGAGTCGGCAATGAGCAGTTCTTC,CASKLYGGVGNEQFF
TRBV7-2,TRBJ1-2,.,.,TGTGCCAGCAGCTTATCGCGCCGGGGCTACACCTTC,CASSLSRRGYTF
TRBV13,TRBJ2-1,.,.,TGTGCCAGCAGCCGCAGAACATCCTACAATGAGCAGTTCTTC,CASSRRTSYNEQFF
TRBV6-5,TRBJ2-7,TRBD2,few,TGTGCCAGCAGCCTAGCGGGGCTATCCTACGAGCAGTACTTC,CASSLAGLSYEQYF
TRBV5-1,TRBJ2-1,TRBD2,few,TGCGCCAGCAGCTTGGCCAAAGTAGCGGGAGAGCAGTTCTTC,CASSLAKVAGEQFF
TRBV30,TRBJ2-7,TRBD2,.,TGTGCCTGGGCAAGGACTAGCGGGAGATACGAGCAGTACTTC,CAWARTSGRYEQYF
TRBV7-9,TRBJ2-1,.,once,TGTGCCAGCAGCTTCCTACACAATGAGCAGTTCTTC,CASSFLHNEQFF
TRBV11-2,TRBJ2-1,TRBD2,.,TGTGCCAGCAGCTTAAGTAGCGGGTCCTACAATGAGCAGTTCTTC,CASSLSSGSYNEQFF
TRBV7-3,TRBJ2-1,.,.,TGTGCCAGCAGCCCCACGTCGTCAGGGGGAGGCAATGAGCAGTTCTTC,CASSPTSSGGGNEQFF